This T cell receptor beta chain originates from a study of sequential checkpoint blockade in melanoma. Overall study context: Each arm's sequence ended with maintenance nivolumab.

Stated treatment: randomized to nivolumab then ipilimumab (arm A) or the reverse (arm B). No patient had prior DNA-damaging chemotherapy. PBMC sorting kept live CD3+CD8+ cells without CD19 or CD56. The V gene's germline CDR1 is SEHNR and CDR2 FQNEAQ (reference sequence). The CDR3 extends over 16 amino acids. The V gene end was trimmed by 4 bases and the J gene end by 4 bases; junction bases not matched to a gene: 10. This table comes from immunoSEQ multiplex PCR, and its TCRdb copy is limited to in-frame clones, with some not included. The sample consists of 25,000 to 30,000 clones, 77% of them appearing once.

This sequence was found in a human donor with melanoma. The chain employs TRBV7-9 and TRBJ2-7, with 10 bases identical to TRBD2. Sequences were derived from CD8+ T cells sorted from blood (inferred from file names), sampled from a patient given nivolumab and ipilimumab in sequence. The CDR3 loop reads CASSSTTSGERYEQYF. The CDR3 nucleotides read TGTGCCAGCAGCTCCACAACTAGCGGGGAACGTTACGAGCAGTACTTC.